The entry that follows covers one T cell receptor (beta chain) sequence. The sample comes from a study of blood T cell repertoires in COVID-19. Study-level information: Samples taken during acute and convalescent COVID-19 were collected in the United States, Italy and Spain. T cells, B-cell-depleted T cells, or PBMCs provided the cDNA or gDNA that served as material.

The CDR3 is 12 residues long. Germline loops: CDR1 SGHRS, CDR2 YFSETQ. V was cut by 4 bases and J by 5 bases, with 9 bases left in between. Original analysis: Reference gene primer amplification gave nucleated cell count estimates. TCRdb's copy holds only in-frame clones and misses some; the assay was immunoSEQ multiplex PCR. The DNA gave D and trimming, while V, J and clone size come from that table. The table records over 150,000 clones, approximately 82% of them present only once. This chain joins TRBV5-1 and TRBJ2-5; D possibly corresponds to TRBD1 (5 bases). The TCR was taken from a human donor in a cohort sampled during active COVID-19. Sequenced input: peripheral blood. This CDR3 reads CASSGQVETQYF. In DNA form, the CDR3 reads TGCGCCAGCAGCGGACAAGTTGAGACCCAGTACTTC.